This TCR beta chain comes out of a study of shared clonotypes between healthy human individuals (dated by TCRdb to about 2020). As for the study more broadly: A couple of women and a few men aged 18 to 49 years were included in the cohort. Leukapheresis yielded between about 0.94 and 9 billion PBMCs per donor. Blood TCR repertoires of five healthy adults were deeply sequenced to estimate repertoire size and the extent of clonotype sharing between individuals. Libraries were prepared and TCR repertoires were sequenced by different laboratories using diverse techniques, in order to increase sequencing depth and limit assay-specific biases. For each donor, three plates each were used for CD4 naive and CD4 memory, two plates were used for CD8 naive, and one plate was used for CD8 memory.

General study outcomes and caveats: Incomplete sequencing was indicated by rarefaction of sorted-subset datasets, despite the large sequencing depth. Approximately 4.8% of naive CD4, 3% to 4% of naive CD8, about 2.5% of memory CD4, and less than 0.45% of memory CD8 clonotypes were shared across several donors. The genetic and exposure-history diversity represented was limited by the small number of donors. Sampling was limited to blood, and TCR repertoires in tissue likely differ from TCR repertoires in blood. Compared with non-shared clonotypes, clonotypes shared by all four sorted-subset donors had higher generation probabilities. Estimated clonotype richness was generally larger for naive than for memory subsets. Pairwise subsampling indicated that sequencing depth was expected to affect the degree of clonotype sharing among donors.

Using the deep immunoSEQ assay, TCR CDR3 regions were amplified from genomic DNA by multiplex PCR. For each cell subset, the extracted genomic DNA was distributed evenly across all wells of several immunoSEQ 96-well plates, and each plate served as one replicate. For sorted subsets, approximately 200 ng of genomic DNA, equivalent to tens of thousands of T cell genomes, went into each replicate PCR. Purified libraries were measured with a Qubit 3.0 fluorometer, size-checked on a Bioanalyzer 2100, and measured again with the KAPA Library Quantification kit. Each immunoSEQ 96-well plate was sequenced on its own single-read 150-cycle Illumina NextSeq 550 flow cell. The study's own analysis went as follows. The immunoSEQ output contained only junctional sequences without quality scores, so filtering could not match that applied to full-length reads. To assign V/J genes and CDR3, sequences were annotated using PyIR, a Python wrapper for IgBLAST v1.9, with IMGT germline references. Reads with weak V/J assignments (E-value above 1e-6), missing CDR3, stop codons, out-of-frame junctions, or ambiguous translated residues were removed. V3J clonotypes were defined by identical inferred V gene, J gene, and CDR3 amino acid sequence. The percentage overlap between two repertoires was calculated by dividing the number of shared unique clonotypes by the size of the smaller repertoire. Three approaches were used to assess repertoire richness: RTK rarefaction, the Chao1 estimator, and Recon v2.1 estimates of unobserved clonotypes. Generation probabilities for all TCRbeta clonotypes obtained by the gDNA method from several donors were computed using OLGA. This immuneACCESS table, as held by TCRdb, lists in-frame sequences with V and J called but not all clones. Of the missing ones, under half trace to an unresolved V gene in checked studies; the others have no known cause. Clone size and V and J calls were adopted from that table, with D and trimming inferred from the DNA. Present in this sample are under 2.5 million clones, about 90% of which were seen just once. The ten largest clones capture about 0.36% of the sample.

Points on this clone: Its binding antigen is unknown. Qualities for individual bases were not recorded, and no much larger clone is one base off.

The donors were healthy, HIV-negative adults who had no recently reported acute infections or vaccinations. Only Caucasian adults living in Nashville, Tennessee, USA were represented among the donors. CD4+ T cells were enriched by magnetic negative selection; naive cells were then positively selected on CD45RA, and the negative fraction formed the memory subset. Blood was obtained by leukapheresis, after which PBMCs were separated by Ficoll-Histopaque density gradient centrifugation and cryopreserved in liquid nitrogen vapor phase. Purity and quantity of every magnetically sorted T cell population were checked by analytical flow cytometry. Each sorted fraction had its genomic DNA isolated and then quantified by UV absorbance on a Nanodrop 2000c. The specimen was naive CD4+ T cells from PBMCs. The cell subset or site label corresponds to: CD45RA+ positively selected. The source is a man aged 18 to 30 in good health. Some clones in this sample may be carry-over from other donors' samples.

The CDR3 in this case is CAWSPSGRGTNEKLFF. Here is the DNA: TGTGCCTGGAGTCCCTCCGGGCGCGGAACTAATGAAAAACTGTTTTTT. Recombination linked TRBV30 to TRBJ1-4, with no D gene named confidently. CDR1 GTSNPN and CDR2 SVGIG are derived from the germline V gene (reference sequence). The cysteine opens and the phenylalanine closes a CDR3 of 16 amino acids. Of the read, only the CDR3 DNA is kept; its 48 bases are in frame from base 1. V sheds 2 bases and J sheds 1 base, leaving 14 bases between their ends. With the rest looked up from the reference TRBV30 and TRBJ1-4 genes rather than sequenced, the full variable domain is SQTIHQWPATLVQPVGSPLSLECTVEGTSNPNLYWYRQAAGRGLQLLFYSVGIGQISSEVPQNLSASRPQDRQFILSSKKLLLSDSGFYLCAWSPSGRGTNEKLFFGSGTQLSVL.